This passage covers 10 T cell receptor beta chains from one sample sequenced in a study of shared clonotypes between healthy human individuals. TCRdb's table, derived via immunoSEQ multiplex PCR, lists solely in-frame clones and lacks some. This table holds millions of clones, just over 90% found once. Specimen: naive CD4+ T cells sorted from blood. Documented subset: CD45RA+ positively selected. These receptors all stem from a man aged 18 to 29 in good health.

The gene calls are TRBV9 and TRBJ1-2; a weak D match, TRBD1 (5 bases). Germline CDR1 and CDR2: SGDLS and YYNGEE. This CDR3 comprises 15 residues. V was clipped by 1 base and J by 4 bases, with 14 bases between them. The CDR3 reads CASSVSNGDSYGYTF. CDR3 nucleotide sequence: TGTGCCAGCAGCGTATCCAACGGTGACAGCTATGGCTACACCTTC. Full variable domain (outside the CDR3, taken from reference TRBV9 and TRBJ1-2): DSGVTQTPKHLITATGQRVTLRCSPRSGDLSVYWYQQSLDQGLQFLIQYYNGEERAKGNILERFSAQQFPDLHSELNLSSLELGDSALYFCASSVSNGDSYGYTFGSGTRLTVV.

CDR3 amino acids: CASRDSGVDEKLFF. The CDR3 DNA follows: TGTGCCAGCAGGGACTCAGGGGTAGATGAAAAACTGTTTTTT. V gene TRBV2 combines with J gene TRBJ1-4; D may be TRBD1 (6 bases). V lost 6 bases, J lost 6 bases, and 14 bases lay in between. Germline CDR1 SNHLY, CDR2 FYNNEI. The CDR3 is 14 residues long.

This chain connects TRBV18 to TRBJ2-1, with 7 bases that match TRBD2. The ends lost 0 bases at V and 9 bases at J; junction bases unmatched: 5. CDR3 length: 14 amino acids. Germline lookup yields CDR1 KGHSH and CDR2 LQKENI. The CDR3 region is CASSPPGREGEQFF. The CDR3 region has the DNA TGTGCCAGCTCACCACCGGGCAGGGAGGGTGAGCAGTTCTTC.

This clone was detected a few times. This chain uses TRBV5-4 with TRBJ1-1, with D unclear. This CDR3 has 14 residues. V was trimmed by 0 bases and J by 0 bases, leaving 6 bases between them. Germline assignment: CDR1 SGHNT and CDR2 YYREEE (reference sequence). The CDR3 reads CASSLDVVNTEAFF. CDR3 bases: TGTGCCAGCAGCTTGGATGTGGTGAACACTGAAGCTTTCTTT. Full variable domain (remainder filled in from reference TRBV5-4 and TRBJ1-1): ETGVTQSPTHLIKTRGQQVTLRCSSQSGHNTVSWYQQALGQGPQFIFQYYREEENGRGNFPPRFSGLQFPNYSSELNVNALELDDSALYLCASSLDVVNTEAFFGQGTRLTVV.

The rearrangement joins TRBV2 to TRBJ2-2, with D tentatively TRBD1 (7 bases). Trimming took off 2 bases at V and 0 bases at J, with 13 bases between the two ends. The CDR3 sequence is 17 residues long. CDR1 SNHLY and CDR2 FYNNEI come from the germline V gene. This CDR3 reads CASSEHRRGPNTGELFF. CDR3 coding DNA: TGTGCCAGCAGTGAACATCGGAGGGGGCCGAACACCGGGGAGCTGTTTTTT.

The chain recombines TRBV5-1 with TRBJ1-5; D is unclear. The CDR3 consists of 11 residues. V lost 7 bases and J 3 bases, leaving 5 bases between the germline ends. Per the germline V gene, CDR1 is SGHRS and CDR2 is YFSETQ. DNA for the CDR3: TGCGCCAGCGGGGACAATCAGCCCCAGCATTTT. It codes for CASGDNQPQHF.

This rearrangement joins TRBV5-4 to TRBJ1-2; 9 bases match TRBD1. In germline, CDR1 is SGHNT, CDR2 YYREEE (reference sequence). The CDR3 contains 14 residues. V lost 0 bases and J lost 8; bases outside the gene matches: 5. The DNA for the CDR3 is TGTGCCAGCAGCTTGGGGGGACAGGGACCCGGCTACACCTTC. This sequence encodes CASSLGGQGPGYTF.

The rearrangement uses TRBV15 and TRBJ2-1; TRBD2 agrees at 9 bases. The CDR3 has 16 amino acids. Germline V gene sequence: CDR1 LNHNV, CDR2 YYDKDF (reference sequence). V shed 0 bases and J 7 bases; nucleotides not matched to a gene: 7. The CDR3 protein is CATSRDLAGGQNEQFF. The CDR3 nucleotides read TGTGCCACCAGCAGAGATCTCGCGGGGGGGCAGAATGAGCAGTTCTTC.

The V gene is TRBV7-8, the J gene TRBJ1-2, with a weak D call TRBD1 (5 bases). V lost 3 bases and J lost 4, with 15 bases in between. The CDR3 length is 15 residues. Germline V gene data show CDR1 as SGHVS and CDR2 as FQNEAQ. The CDR3 bases are TGTGCCAGCAGCTTGCGAGAAGGTGGGGCCTATGGCTACACCTTC. Translated: CASSLREGGAYGYTF. The variable domain in full, with the rest retrieved from reference TRBV7-8 and TRBJ1-2, is GAGVSQSPRYKVAKRGQDVALRCDPISGHVSLFWYQQALGQGPEFLTYFQNEAQLDKSGLPSDRFFAERPEGSVSTLKIQRTQQEDSAVYLCASSLREGGAYGYTFGSGTRLTVV.

The chain has TRBV5-6 and TRBJ1-4; 11 bases fit TRBD1. The CDR3 runs to 19 residues. The junction had 20 bases not matched to a gene; V was cut back by 5 bases and J by 8 bases. Germline assignment: CDR1 SGHDT and CDR2 YYEEEE. In DNA, the CDR3 is TGTGCCAGCAGTTTCCATTGGACAGGGGGCGCCGAGGTTTGGGAAAAACTGTTTTTT. Encoded protein: CASSFHWTGGAEVWEKLFF.